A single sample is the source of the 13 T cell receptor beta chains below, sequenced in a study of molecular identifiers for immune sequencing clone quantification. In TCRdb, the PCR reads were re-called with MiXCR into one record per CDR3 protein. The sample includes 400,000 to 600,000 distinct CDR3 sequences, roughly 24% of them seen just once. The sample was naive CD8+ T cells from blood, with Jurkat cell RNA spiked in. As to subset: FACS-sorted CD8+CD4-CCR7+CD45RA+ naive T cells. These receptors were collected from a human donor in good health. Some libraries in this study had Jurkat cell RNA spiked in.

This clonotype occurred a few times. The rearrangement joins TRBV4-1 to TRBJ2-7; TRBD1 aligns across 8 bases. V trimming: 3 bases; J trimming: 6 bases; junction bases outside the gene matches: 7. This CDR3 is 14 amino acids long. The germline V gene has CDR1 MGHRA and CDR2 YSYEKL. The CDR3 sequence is CASSQGTGLSEQYF. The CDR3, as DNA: TGCGCCAGCAGCCAGGGGACAGGTTTAAGCGAGCAGTACTTC.

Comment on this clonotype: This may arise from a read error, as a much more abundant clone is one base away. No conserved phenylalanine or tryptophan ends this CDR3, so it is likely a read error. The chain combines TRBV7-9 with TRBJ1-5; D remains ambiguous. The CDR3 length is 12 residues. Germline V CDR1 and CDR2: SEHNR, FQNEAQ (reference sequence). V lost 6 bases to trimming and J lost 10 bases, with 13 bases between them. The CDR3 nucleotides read TGTGCCAGCAGTACGTCATATGAACCCCAGCATCTT. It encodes CASSTSYEPQHL.

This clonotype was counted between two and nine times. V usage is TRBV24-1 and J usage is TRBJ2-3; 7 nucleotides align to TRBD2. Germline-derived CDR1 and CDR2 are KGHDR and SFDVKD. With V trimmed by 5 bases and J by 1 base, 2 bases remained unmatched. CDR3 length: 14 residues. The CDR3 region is CATSVGGGTDTQYF. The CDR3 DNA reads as TGTGCCACCAGTGTGGGGGGGGGCACAGATACGCAGTATTTT.

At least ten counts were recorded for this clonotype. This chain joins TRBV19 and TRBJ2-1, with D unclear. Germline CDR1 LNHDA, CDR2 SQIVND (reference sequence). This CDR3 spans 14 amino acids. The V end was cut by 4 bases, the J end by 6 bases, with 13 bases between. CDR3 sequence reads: CASSTLGEANEQFF. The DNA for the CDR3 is TGTGCCAGTAGTACCCTTGGGGAAGCCAATGAGCAGTTCTTC.

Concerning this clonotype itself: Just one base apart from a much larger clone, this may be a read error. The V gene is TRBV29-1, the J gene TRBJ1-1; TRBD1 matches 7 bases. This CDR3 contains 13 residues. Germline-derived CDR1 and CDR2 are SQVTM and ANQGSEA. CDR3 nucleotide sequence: TGCAGGGTTGCCCTACAGGGGAACGCTGAAGCTTTCTTT. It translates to CRVALQGNAEAFF.

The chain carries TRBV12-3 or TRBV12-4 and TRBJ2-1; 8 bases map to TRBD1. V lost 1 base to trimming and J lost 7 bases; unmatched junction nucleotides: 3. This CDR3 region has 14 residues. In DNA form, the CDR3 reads TGTGCCAGCAGTTTAGGGACAGGGAATAATGAGCAGTTCTTC. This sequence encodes CASSLGTGNNEQFF.

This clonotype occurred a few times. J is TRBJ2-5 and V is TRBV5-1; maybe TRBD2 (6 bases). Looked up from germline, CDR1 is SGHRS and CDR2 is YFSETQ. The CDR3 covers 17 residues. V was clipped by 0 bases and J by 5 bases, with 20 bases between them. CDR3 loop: CASSLAEGIGGLETQYF. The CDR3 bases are TGCGCCAGCAGCTTGGCCGAGGGGATTGGGGGGTTGGAGACCCAGTACTTC. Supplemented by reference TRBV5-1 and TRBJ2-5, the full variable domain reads KAGVTQTPRYLIKTRGQQVTLSCSPISGHRSVSWYQQTPGQGLQFLFEYFSETQRNKGNFPGRFSGRQFSNSRSEMNVSTLELGDSALYLCASSLAEGIGGLETQYFGPGTRLLVL.

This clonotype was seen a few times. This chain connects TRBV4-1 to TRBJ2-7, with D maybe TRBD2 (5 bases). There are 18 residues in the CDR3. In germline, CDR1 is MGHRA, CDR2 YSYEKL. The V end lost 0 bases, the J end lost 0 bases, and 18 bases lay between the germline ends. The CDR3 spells CASSQEMRAGFFSYEQYF. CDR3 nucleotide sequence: TGCGCCAGCAGCCAAGAGATGAGGGCTGGTTTTTTCTCCTACGAGCAGTACTTC.

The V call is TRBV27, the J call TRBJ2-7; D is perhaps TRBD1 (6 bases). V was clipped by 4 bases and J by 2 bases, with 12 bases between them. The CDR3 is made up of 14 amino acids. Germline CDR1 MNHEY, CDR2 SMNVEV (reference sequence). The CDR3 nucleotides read TGTGCCAGCAGTTCCGCGGACAGACCCTACGAGCAGTACTTC. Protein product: CASSSADRPYEQYF.

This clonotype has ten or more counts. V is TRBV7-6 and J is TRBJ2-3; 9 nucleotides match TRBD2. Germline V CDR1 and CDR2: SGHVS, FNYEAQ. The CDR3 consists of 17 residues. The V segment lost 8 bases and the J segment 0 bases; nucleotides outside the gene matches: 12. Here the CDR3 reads CASQDGAGGRSTDTQYF. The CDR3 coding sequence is TGTGCCAGCCAGGATGGAGCGGGAGGCCGGAGCACAGATACGCAGTATTTT.

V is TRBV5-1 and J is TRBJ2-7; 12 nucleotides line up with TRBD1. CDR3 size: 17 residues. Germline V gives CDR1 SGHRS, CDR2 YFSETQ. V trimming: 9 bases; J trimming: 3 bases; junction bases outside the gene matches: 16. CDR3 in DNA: TGCGCCACCGCGACCGGGACAGGGGGCGCCCAGGACTACGAGCAGTACTTC. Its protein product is CATATGTGGAQDYEQYF.

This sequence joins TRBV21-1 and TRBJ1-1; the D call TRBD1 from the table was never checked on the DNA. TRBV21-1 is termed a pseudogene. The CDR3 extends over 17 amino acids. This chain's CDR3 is CASSKGHPGQGPTEAFF. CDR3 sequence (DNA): TGTGCCAGCAGCAAAGGTCACCCGGGACAGGGTCCAACTGAAGCTTTCTTT.

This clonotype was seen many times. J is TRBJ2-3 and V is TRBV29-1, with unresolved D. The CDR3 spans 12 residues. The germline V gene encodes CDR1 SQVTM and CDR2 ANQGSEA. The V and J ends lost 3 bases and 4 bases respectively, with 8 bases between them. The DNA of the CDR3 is TGCAGCGTTGACGGCCTTCCAGATACGCAGTATTTT. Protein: CSVDGLPDTQYF.